The T cell receptor beta chain described here comes from a study of T cells in localized non-small cell lung cancer. Findings and limits, study-wide: Owing to sequencing of a solitary tumor region, heterogeneity cannot be discounted. Uninvolved adjacent lung showed the highest T cell clonality, exceeding tumor. Adjacent lung tissue had a median about 57 of the top 100 clones found in the tumor.

This clone was recorded a few times. Antigen specificity is unknown. V lost 6 bases, J lost 7 bases, and 6 bases stayed unmatched. The CDR3 is 14 residues long. The germline V gene encodes CDR1 LNHDA and CDR2 SQIVND (reference sequence). Clones were sequenced by immunoSEQ multiplex PCR, and TCRdb holds only the in-frame ones, with some missing. Of about 70,000 clones in the sample, about nine tenths are singletons; the top ten hold about a fifth. The chain joins TRBV19 to TRBJ1-4; 9 bases are a match to TRBD1. The source was peripheral blood, collected before any cancer treatment. The sequence was collected from a male donor aged 60 or over with stage III squamous cell lung carcinoma. The CDR3, as DNA: TGTGCCAGTAGCAAACAGGGGGCGGGTGAAAAACTGTTTTTT. Its translation is CASSKQGAGEKLFF.